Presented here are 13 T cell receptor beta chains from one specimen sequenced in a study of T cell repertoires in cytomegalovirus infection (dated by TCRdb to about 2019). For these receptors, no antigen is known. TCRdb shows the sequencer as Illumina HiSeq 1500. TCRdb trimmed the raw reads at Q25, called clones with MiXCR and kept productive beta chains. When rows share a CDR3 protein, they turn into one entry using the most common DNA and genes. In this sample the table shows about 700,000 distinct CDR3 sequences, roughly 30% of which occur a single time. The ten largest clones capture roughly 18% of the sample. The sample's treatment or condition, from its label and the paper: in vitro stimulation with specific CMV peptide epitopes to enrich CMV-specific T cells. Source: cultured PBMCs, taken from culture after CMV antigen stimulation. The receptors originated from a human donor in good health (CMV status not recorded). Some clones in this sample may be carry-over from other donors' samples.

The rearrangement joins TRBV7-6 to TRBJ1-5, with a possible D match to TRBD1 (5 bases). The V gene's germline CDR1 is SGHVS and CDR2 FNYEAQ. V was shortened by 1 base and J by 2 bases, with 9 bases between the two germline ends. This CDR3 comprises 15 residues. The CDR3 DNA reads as TGTGCCAGCAGCTTAGGGACATTTGGCAATCAGCCCCAGCATTTT. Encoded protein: CASSLGTFGNQPQHF.

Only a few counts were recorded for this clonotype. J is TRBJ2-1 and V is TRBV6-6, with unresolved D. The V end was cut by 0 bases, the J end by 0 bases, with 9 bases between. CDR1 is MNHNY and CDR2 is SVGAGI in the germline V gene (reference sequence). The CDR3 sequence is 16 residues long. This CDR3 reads CASSYSTLISYNEQFF. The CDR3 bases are TGTGCCAGCAGTTACTCGACACTAATCTCCTACAATGAGCAGTTCTTC.

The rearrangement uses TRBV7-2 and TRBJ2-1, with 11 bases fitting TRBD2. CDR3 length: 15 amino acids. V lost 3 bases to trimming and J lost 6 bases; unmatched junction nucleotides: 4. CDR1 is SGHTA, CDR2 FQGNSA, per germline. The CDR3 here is CASSFSGGVSNEQFF. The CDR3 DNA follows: TGTGCCAGCAGCTTTAGCGGGGGGGTCAGCAATGAGCAGTTCTTC.

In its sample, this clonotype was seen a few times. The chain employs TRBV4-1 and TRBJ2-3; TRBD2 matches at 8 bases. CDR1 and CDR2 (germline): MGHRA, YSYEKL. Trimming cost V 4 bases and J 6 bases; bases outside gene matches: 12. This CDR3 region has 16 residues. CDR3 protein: CASSRTTGAGADTQYF. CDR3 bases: TGCGCCAGCAGCCGAACGACTGGAGCGGGAGCCGATACGCAGTATTTT.

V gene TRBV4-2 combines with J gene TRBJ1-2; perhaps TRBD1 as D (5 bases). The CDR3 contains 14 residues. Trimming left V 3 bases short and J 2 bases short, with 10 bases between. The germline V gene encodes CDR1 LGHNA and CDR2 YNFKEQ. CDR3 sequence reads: CASSHPGFNYGYTF. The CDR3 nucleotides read TGTGCCAGCAGCCACCCAGGGTTCAACTATGGCTACACCTTC.

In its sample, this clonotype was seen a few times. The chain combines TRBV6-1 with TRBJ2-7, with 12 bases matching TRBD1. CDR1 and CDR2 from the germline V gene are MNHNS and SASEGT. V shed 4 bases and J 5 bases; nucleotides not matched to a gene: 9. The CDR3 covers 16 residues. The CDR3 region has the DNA TGTGCCAGCAGTGGATTCGGGACAGGGGGCCTCGACGAGCAGTACTTC. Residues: CASSGFGTGGLDEQYF.

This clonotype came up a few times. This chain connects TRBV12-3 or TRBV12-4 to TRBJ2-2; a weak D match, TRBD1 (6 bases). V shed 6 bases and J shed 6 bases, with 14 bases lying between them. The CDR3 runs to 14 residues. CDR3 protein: CASRRQEWPGELFF. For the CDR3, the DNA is TGTGCCAGCAGAAGACAGGAATGGCCCGGGGAGCTGTTTTTT.

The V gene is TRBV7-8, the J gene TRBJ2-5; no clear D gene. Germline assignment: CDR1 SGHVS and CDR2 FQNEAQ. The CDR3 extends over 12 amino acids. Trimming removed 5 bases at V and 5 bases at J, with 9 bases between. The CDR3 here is CASSRRVETQYF. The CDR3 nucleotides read TGTGCCAGCAGCCGTCGTGTGGAGACCCAGTACTTC.

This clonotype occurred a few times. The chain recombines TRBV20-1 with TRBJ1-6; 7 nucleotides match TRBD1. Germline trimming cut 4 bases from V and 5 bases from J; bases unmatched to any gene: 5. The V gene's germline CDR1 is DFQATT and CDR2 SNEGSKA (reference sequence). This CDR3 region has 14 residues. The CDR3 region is CSATSDRDNSPLHF. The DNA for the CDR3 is TGCAGTGCTACCAGTGACAGGGATAATTCACCCCTCCACTTT.

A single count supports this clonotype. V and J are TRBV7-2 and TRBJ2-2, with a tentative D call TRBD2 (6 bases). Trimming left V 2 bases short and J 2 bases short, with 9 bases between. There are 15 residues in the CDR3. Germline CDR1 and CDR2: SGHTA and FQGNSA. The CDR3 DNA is TGTGCCAGCAGCTTAACGCGGGACAACACCGGGGAGCTGTTTTTT. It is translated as CASSLTRDNTGELFF.

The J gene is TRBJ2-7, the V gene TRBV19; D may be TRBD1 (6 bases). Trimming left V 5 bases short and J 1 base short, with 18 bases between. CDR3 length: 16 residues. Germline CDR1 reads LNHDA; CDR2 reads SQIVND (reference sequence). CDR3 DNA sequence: TGTGCCAGTAGTGTCTCCCACAGGGTGGCTTCCTACGAGCAGTACTTC. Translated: CASSVSHRVASYEQYF.

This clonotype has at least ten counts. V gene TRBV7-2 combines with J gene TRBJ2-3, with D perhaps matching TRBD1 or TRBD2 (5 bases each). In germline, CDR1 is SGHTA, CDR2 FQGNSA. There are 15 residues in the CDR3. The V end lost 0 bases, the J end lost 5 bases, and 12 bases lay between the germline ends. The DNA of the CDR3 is TGTGCCAGCAGCTTAGCACGGCCGAGGGGAGATACGCAGTATTTT. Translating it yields CASSLARPRGDTQYF.

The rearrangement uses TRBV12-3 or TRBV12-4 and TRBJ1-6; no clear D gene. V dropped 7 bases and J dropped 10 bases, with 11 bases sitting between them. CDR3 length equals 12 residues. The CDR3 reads CASTSLESPLHF. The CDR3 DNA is TGTGCCAGCACCTCCTTGGAATCACCCCTCCACTTT.